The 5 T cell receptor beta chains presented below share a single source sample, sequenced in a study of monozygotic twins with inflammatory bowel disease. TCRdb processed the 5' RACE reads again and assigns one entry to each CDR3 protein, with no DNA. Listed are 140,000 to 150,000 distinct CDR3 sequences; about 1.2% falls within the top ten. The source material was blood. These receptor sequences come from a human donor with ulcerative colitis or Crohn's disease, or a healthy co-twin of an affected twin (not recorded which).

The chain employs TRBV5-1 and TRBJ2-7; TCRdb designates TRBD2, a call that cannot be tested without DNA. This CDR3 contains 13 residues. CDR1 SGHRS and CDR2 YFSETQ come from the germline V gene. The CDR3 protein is CASSASGTYEQYF. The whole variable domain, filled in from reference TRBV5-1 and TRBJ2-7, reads KAGVTQTPRYLIKTRGQQVTLSCSPISGHRSVSWYQQTPGQGLQFLFEYFSETQRNKGNFPGRFSGRQFSNSRSEMNVSTLELGDSALYLCASSASGTYEQYFGPGTRLTVT.

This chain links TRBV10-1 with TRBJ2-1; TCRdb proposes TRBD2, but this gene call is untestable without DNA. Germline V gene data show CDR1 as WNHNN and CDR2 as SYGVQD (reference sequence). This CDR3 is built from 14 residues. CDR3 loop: CASSWASGSHEQFF.

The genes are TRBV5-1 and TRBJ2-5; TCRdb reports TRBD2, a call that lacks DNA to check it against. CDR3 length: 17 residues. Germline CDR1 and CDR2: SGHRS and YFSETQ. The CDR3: CASSFGLAEAVQETQYF.

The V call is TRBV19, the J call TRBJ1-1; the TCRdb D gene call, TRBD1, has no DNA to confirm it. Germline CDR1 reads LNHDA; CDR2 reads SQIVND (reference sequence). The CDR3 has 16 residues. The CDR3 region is CASSMGLGQMNTEAFF.

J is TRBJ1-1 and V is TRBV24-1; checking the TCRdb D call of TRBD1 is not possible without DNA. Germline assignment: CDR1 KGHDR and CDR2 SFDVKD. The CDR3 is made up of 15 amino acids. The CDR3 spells CATSAAGGLWTEAFF.